This is a list of T cell receptor beta chains from one sample in a study of memory CD4+ T cells and cytomegalovirus serostatus. Repertoires were generated with immunoSEQ multiplex PCR, while TCRdb's copy carries only in-frame clones and drops some. The sample carries roughly 45,000 clones, 65% to 80% recorded once. Sequenced material: memory CD4+ T cells from blood. The receptors stem from an adult in good health and CMV-seronegative. Both conserved end residues are part of each CDR3. D genes are given only for firm matches. Expanded clones are given a class, and other clones once, few, many or no size at all.

>NA|TRBJ1-5|NA|TRBV19
CASSGGNSNQPQHF
TGTGCCAGTAGCGGGGGAAATAGCAATCAGCCCCAGCATTTT
>NA|TRBJ1-5|NA|TRBV6-1
CASRSVGGGNQPQHF
TGTGCCAGCAGGAGTGTGGGGGGGGGCAATCAGCCCCAGCATTTT
>few|TRBJ1-1|NA|TRBV5-1
CASSNQGLNTEAFF
TGCGCCAGCAGCAATCAGGGGCTTAACACTGAAGCTTTCTTT
>few|TRBJ1-6|NA|TRBV5-1
CASSEWGEGSPLHF
TGCGCCAGCAGCGAGTGGGGGGAAGGATCACCCCTCCACTTT
>few|TRBJ1-2|NA|TRBV29-1
CSVRLGNGYTF
TGCAGCGTTCGTTTGGGAAATGGCTACACCTTC
>NA|TRBJ2-6|NA|TRBV2
CASSPGILSGANVLTF
TGTGCCAGCAGTCCAGGGATCCTCTCTGGGGCCAACGTCCTGACTTTC
>NA|TRBJ1-5|NA|TRBV23-1
CARGVETRCMGRTQPQHF
TGCGCCCGTGGTGTAGAAACTCGTTGTATGGGTAGGACTCAGCCCCAGCATTTT
>NA|TRBJ2-3|TRBD2|TRBV5-1
CASNFLGGSTDTQYF
TGCGCCAGCAATTTTTTGGGGGGGTCCACAGATACGCAGTATTTT
>NA|TRBJ2-2|NA|TRBV9
CASSLTANPDTGELFF
TGTGCCAGCAGCCTGACAGCGAACCCGGACACCGGGGAGCTGTTTTTT
>NA|TRBJ1-1|NA|TRBV11-3
CASSLRGGNTEAFF
TGTGCCAGCAGCCTTAGAGGGGGGAACACTGAAGCTTTCTTT
>NA|TRBJ2-1|TRBD1|TRBV29-1
CSVEDPRQGEQFF
TGCAGCGTTGAAGATCCTCGACAGGGGGAGCAGTTCTTC
>NA|TRBJ2-7|TRBD1|TRBV4-1
CASSQEWELGQGLREQYF
TGCGCCAGCAGCCAAGAGTGGGAGCTGGGACAGGGGCTAAGAGAGCAGTACTTC
>NA|TRBJ1-1|TRBD1|TRBV6-5
CAGRSGTAVYTEAFF
TGTGCCGGCAGGTCCGGGACAGCCGTTTACACTGAAGCTTTCTTT
>NA|TRBJ2-5|TRBD1|TRBV5-4
CASSHNTRTGEEETQYF
TGTGCCAGCAGCCACAACACGAGGACAGGGGAGGAAGAGACCCAGTACTTC
>NA|TRBJ1-3|TRBD1|TRBV7-2
CASSPGGPGNTIYF
TGTGCCAGCAGCCCAGGGGGCCCTGGAAACACCATATATTTT
>NA|TRBJ1-1|NA|TRBV28
CASSLGGREAFF
TGTGCCAGCAGTTTAGGGGGCAGAGAAGCTTTCTTT
>NA|TRBJ1-1|NA|TRBV7-2
CASSPRVVGTEAFF
TGTGCCAGCAGCCCCCGGGTGGTAGGCACTGAAGCTTTCTTT
>NA|TRBJ1-1|NA|TRBV7-9
CASSFKALNTEAFF
TGTGCCAGCAGCTTCAAGGCTTTGAACACTGAAGCTTTCTTT
>few|TRBJ2-1|TRBD2|TRBV10-3
CAISEEAGVNEQFF
TGTGCCATCAGTGAGGAGGCGGGGGTCAATGAGCAGTTCTTC
>NA|TRBJ2-5|NA|TRBV5-4
CASSLAGVETQYF
TGTGCCAGCAGCTTGGCAGGGGTGGAGACCCAGTACTTC
>NA|TRBJ2-7|NA|TRBV11-3
CASSFGDSYEQYF
TGTGCCAGCAGCTTTGGAGACTCCTACGAGCAGTACTTC
>once|TRBJ1-5|NA|TRBV5-1
CASSLEENQPQHF
TGCGCCAGCAGCTTGGAGGAGAATCAGCCCCAGCATTTT
>NA|TRBJ2-6|NA|TRBV18
CASSPGRNSGANVLTF
TGTGCCAGCTCACCTGGTAGAAACTCTGGGGCCAACGTCCTGACTTTC
>NA|TRBJ1-4|NA|TRBV2
CASLSTGANEKLFF
TGTGCCAGCTTGTCGACAGGCGCTAATGAAAAACTGTTTTTT
>once|TRBJ2-7|NA|TRBV25-1
CASSGQSTQYF
TGTGCCAGCAGTGGACAGTCCACACAGTACTTC
>NA|TRBJ2-1|TRBD1|TRBV9
CASSGGQGIYNEQFF
TGTGCCAGCAGCGGAGGACAGGGCATCTACAATGAGCAGTTCTTC
>NA|TRBJ2-5|TRBD1|TRBV11-2
CASSRSTGFQETQYF
TGTGCCAGCAGCCGGTCGACAGGGTTTCAAGAGACCCAGTACTTC
>NA|TRBJ1-5|TRBD1|TRBV11-2
CASSSQGAHQPQHF
TGTGCCAGCAGCTCCCAGGGGGCCCATCAGCCCCAGCATTTT
>NA|TRBJ2-2|NA|TRBV5-5
CASSPRSQTTGELFF
TGTGCCAGCAGCCCCCGCAGCCAGACCACCGGGGAGCTGTTTTTT
>NA|TRBJ2-1|NA|TRBV11-3
CASSPLGNEQFF
TGTGCCAGCAGCCCTTTGGGCAATGAGCAGTTCTTC
>NA|TRBJ2-1|NA|TRBV5-4
CASSSGGANEQFF
TGTGCCAGCAGCTCAGGTGGGGCAAATGAGCAGTTCTTC
>NA|TRBJ2-2|TRBD2|TRBV4-2
CASSQRTSGGTGELFF
TGTGCCAGCAGCCAACGGACTAGCGGGGGGACCGGGGAGCTGTTTTTT
>NA|TRBJ2-2|NA|TRBV9
CASSVVSVTGELFF
TGTGCCAGCAGCGTAGTTTCGGTCACCGGGGAGCTGTTTTTT
>NA|TRBJ1-2|TRBD1|TRBV7-9
CASSLGQGEGGYTF
TGTGCCAGCAGCCTCGGACAGGGAGAGGGAGGCTACACCTTC
>NA|TRBJ1-1|NA|TRBV5-1
CASSLGDSGVRTEAFF
TGCGCCAGCAGCTTGGGGGATTCAGGGGTACGCACTGAAGCTTTCTTT
>NA|TRBJ1-5|NA|TRBV2
CASSDAGGDQPQHF
TGTGCCAGCAGTGATGCCGGGGGCGATCAGCCCCAGCATTTT
>NA|TRBJ2-2|NA|TRBV28
CASSRGPGQSELFF
TGTGCCAGCAGTCGAGGGCCGGGGCAGTCCGAGCTGTTTTTT
>once|TRBJ1-2|NA|TRBV5-4
CASSGPTAGEIGGYTF
TGTGCCAGCAGCGGCCCCACGGCCGGGGAGATAGGAGGCTACACCTTC
>NA|TRBJ2-3|TRBD2|TRBV29-1
CSVSGVSTDTQYF
TGCAGCGTTAGCGGGGTTAGCACAGATACGCAGTATTTT
>NA|TRBJ2-6|NA|TRBV18
CASSPSSGANVLTF
TGTGCCAGCTCACCAAGCTCTGGGGCCAACGTCCTGACTTTC
>NA|TRBJ2-7|TRBD1|TRBV5-1
CASYLGGSGYEQYF
TGCGCCAGCTACTTAGGGGGCTCCGGCTACGAGCAGTACTTC
>few|TRBJ2-6|NA|TRBV9
CASSPEGGQVSGANVLTF
TGTGCCAGCAGCCCAGAGGGGGGGCAGGTCTCTGGGGCCAACGTCCTGACTTTC